This T cell receptor beta chain was obtained from a study of response to subunit inactivated influenza vaccine. Looked up from germline, CDR1 is LGHNA and CDR2 is YSLEER. CDR3 length: 17 amino acids. Of note for this clonotype: Germline and junction disagree at one end, which may indicate a read error.

A single record per CDR3 protein comes from TCRdb applying MiXCR to the RT-PCR reads. This sample has about 570,000 distinct CDR3 sequences; approximately 10% occur once, and the top ten carry approximately 11%. These data also featured in a second study, about T cells expressing NK-cell markers. As that report states: Libraries used 5'RACE template switching adding universal primer site and UMIs.

The sample was PBMCs from blood, taken on the day of vaccination. This chain connects TRBV4-3 to TRBJ2-1; 10 positions agree with TRBD1. This sequence originates from a man aged 50 to 60 who received an inactivated influenza vaccine. The CDR3 loop reads CASSQVWRQGAYNEQFF. Here the CDR3 DNA reads TGCGCCAGCAGCCAAGTATGGAGACAGGGGGCCTATAATGAGCAGTTCTTC.